This T cell receptor (beta chain) was identified during a study of PD-L1 blockade in urothelial cancer. Study-level information: Blood was tested 3 weeks (second dose) and 6 weeks into treatment.

CDR1 is LNHDA and CDR2 is SQIVND in the germline V gene (reference sequence). Trimming removed 4 bases from V and 6 bases from J; junction bases left unmatched: 12. The CDR3 spans 16 residues. This sample's time point: peripheral blood 6 weeks after treatment start. TCRdb's table, derived via immunoSEQ multiplex PCR, lists solely in-frame clones and lacks some. The repertoire holds around 87,000 clones, with less than 90% as singletons. The clonotype comes from a man in his sixties or seventies with urothelial cancer. The chain combines TRBV19 with TRBJ1-5; 7 positions match TRBD1. The starting material was PBMCs, obtained around atezolizumab (anti-PD-L1) treatment. The CDR3 sequence: CASSTQTGTSSQPQHF. For the CDR3, the DNA is TGTGCCAGTAGTACGCAGACAGGGACGAGTAGTCAGCCCCAGCATTTT.